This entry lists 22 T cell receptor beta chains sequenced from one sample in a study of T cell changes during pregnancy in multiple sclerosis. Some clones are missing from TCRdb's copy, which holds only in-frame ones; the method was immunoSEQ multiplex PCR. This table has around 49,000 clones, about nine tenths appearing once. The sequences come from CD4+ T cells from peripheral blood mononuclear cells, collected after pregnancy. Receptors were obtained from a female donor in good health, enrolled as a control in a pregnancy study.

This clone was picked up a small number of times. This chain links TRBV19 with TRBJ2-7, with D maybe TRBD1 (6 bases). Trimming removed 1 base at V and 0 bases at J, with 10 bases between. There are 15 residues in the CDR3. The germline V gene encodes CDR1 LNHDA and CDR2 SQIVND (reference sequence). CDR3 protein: CASSIGTGNSYEQYF. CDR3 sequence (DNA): TGTGCCAGTAGTATAGGCACAGGGAACTCCTACGAGCAGTACTTC.

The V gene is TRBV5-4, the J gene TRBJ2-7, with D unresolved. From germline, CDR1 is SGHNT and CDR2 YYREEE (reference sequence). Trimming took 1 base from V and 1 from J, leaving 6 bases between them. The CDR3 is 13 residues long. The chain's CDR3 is CASSLPTSYEQYF. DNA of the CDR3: TGTGCCAGCAGCTTGCCGACTTCCTACGAGCAGTACTTC.

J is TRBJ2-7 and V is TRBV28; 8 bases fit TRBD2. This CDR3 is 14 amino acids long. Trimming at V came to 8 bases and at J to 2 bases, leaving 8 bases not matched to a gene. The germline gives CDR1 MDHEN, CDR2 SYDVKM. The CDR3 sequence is CASETSGTTYEQYF. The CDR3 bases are TGTGCCAGCGAAACTAGCGGAACTACCTACGAGCAGTACTTC.

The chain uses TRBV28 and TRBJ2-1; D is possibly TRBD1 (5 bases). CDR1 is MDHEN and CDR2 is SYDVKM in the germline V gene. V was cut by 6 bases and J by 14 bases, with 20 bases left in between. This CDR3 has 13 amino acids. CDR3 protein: CASSPDSVLGEFF. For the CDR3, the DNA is TGTGCCAGCAGCCCCGACAGCGTCCTAGGGGAGTTCTTC. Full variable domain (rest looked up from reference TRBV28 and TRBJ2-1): DVKVTQSSRYLVKRTGEKVFLECVQDMDHENMFWYRQDPGLGLRLIYFSYDVKMKEKGDIPEGYSVSREKKERFSLILESASTNQTSMYLCASSPDSVLGEFFGPGTRLTVL.

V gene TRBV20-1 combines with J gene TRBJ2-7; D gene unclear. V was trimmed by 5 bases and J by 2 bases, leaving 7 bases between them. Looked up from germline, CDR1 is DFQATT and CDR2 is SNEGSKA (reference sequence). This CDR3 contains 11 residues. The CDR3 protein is CSAANTYEQYF. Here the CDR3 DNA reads TGCAGTGCTGCTAATACCTACGAGCAGTACTTC.

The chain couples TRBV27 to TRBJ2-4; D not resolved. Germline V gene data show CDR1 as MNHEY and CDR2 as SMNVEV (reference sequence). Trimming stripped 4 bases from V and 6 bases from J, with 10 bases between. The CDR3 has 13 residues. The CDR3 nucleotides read TGTGCCAGCAGTTCCCCCCCGGGAAACATTCAGTACTTC. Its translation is CASSSPPGNIQYF.

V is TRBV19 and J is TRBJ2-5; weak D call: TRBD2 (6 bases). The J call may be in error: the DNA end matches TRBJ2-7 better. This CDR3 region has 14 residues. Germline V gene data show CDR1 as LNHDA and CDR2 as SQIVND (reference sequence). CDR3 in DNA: TGTGCCAGTAGTATTTCCCGGACTACCTACGAGCAGTACTTC. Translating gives CASSISRTTYEQYF.

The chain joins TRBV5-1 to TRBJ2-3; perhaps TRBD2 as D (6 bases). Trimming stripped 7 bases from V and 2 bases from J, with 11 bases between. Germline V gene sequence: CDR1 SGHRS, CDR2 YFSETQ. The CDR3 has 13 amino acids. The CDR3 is CASRTSFTDTQYF. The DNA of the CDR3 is TGCGCCAGCCGTACTAGCTTCACAGATACGCAGTATTTT.

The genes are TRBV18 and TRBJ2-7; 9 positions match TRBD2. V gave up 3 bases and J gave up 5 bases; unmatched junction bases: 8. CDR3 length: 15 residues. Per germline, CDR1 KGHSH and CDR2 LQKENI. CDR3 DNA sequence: TGTGCCAGCTCACCTCGTCCTAGCGGGACCGACGAGCAGTACTTC. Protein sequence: CASSPRPSGTDEQYF.

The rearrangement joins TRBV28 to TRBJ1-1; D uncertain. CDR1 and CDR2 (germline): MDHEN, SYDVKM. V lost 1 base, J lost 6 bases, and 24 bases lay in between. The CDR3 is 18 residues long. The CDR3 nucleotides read TGTGCCAGCAGTTTATTGACCATACTTTATGTATCGGGTGCTGAAGCTTTCTTT. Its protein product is CASSLLTILYVSGAEAFF.

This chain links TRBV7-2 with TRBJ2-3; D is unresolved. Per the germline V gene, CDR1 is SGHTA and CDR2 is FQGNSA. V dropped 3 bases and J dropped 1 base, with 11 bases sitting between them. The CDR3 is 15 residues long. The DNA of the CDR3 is TGTGCCAGCAGCTTCTTCTCCCCTGGCACAGATACGCAGTATTTT. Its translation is CASSFFSPGTDTQYF.

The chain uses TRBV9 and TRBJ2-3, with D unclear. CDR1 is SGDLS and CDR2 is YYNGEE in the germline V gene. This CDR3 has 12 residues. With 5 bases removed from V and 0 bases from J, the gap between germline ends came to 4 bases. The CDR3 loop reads CASSRSTDTQYF. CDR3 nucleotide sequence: TGTGCCAGCAGTCGTAGCACAGATACGCAGTATTTT.

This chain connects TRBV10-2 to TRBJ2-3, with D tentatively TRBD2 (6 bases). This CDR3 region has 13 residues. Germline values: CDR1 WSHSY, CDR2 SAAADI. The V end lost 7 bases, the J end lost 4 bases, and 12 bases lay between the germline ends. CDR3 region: CASTPEGSDTQYF. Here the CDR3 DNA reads TGCGCCAGCACCCCGGAGGGGTCAGATACGCAGTATTTT.

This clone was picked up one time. CDR3 amino acids: CASSSSQGGRGELFF. CDR3 bases: TGTGCCAGCAGCTCCTCGCAGGGCGGGAGGGGGGAGCTGTTTTTT. V and J are TRBV7-2 and TRBJ2-2, with 8 bases that match TRBD2. The CDR3 runs to 15 residues. CDR1 is SGHTA and CDR2 is FQGNSA in the germline V gene. Trimming took 4 bases from V and 8 from J; bases not matched to a gene: 9.

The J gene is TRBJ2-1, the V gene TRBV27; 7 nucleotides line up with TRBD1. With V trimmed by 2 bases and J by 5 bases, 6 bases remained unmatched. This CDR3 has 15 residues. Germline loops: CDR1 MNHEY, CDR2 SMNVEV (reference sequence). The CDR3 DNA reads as TGTGCCAGCAGTTTACTCGTTGACAGGGACAATGAGCAGTTCTTC. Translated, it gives CASSLLVDRDNEQFF.

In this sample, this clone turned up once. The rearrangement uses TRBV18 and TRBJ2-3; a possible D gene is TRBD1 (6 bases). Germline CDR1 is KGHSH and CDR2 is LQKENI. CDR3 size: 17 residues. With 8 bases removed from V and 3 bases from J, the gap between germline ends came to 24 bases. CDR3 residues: CASPPVVAQGGTDTQYF. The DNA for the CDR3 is TGTGCCAGCCCCCCAGTGGTTGCACAGGGTGGGACAGATACGCAGTATTTT.

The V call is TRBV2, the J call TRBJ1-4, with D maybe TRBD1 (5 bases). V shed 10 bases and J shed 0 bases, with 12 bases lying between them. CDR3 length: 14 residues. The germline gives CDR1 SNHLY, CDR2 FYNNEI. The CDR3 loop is CATDGGATNEKLFF. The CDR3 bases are TGTGCCACTGACGGGGGTGCAACTAATGAAAAACTGTTTTTT.

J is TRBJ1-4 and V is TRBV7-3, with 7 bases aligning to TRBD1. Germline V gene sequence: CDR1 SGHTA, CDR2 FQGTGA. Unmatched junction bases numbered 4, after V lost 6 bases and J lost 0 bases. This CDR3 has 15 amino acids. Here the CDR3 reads CASSQTGATNEKLFF. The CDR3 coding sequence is TGTGCCAGCAGTCAAACAGGGGCAACTAATGAAAAACTGTTTTTT.

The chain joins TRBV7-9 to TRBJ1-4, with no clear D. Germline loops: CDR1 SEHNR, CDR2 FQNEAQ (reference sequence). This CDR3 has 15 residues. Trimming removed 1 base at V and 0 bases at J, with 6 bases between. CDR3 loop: CASSLGVATNEKLFF. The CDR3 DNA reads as TGTGCCAGCAGCTTAGGAGTGGCAACTAATGAAAAACTGTTTTTT.

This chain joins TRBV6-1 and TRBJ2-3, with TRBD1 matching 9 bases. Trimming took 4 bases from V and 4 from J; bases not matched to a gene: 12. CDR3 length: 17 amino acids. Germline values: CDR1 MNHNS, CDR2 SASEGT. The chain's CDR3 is CASSGLAGTGFPDTQYF. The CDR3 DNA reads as TGTGCCAGCAGTGGCCTGGCCGGGACAGGGTTCCCAGATACGCAGTATTTT.

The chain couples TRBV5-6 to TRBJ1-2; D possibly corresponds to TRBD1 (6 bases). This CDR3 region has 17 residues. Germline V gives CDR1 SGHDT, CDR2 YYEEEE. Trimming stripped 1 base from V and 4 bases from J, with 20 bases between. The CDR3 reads CASSLQGSTGRGYGYTF. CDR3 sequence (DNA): TGTGCCAGCAGCTTGCAGGGGTCCACGGGGCGCGGCTATGGCTACACCTTC.

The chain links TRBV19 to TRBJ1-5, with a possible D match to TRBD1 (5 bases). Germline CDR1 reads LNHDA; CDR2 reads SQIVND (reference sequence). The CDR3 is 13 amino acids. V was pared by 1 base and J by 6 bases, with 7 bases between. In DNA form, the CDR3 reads TGTGCCAGTAGTATAGGGGGCCCTCAGCCCCAGCATTTT. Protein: CASSIGGPQPQHF.